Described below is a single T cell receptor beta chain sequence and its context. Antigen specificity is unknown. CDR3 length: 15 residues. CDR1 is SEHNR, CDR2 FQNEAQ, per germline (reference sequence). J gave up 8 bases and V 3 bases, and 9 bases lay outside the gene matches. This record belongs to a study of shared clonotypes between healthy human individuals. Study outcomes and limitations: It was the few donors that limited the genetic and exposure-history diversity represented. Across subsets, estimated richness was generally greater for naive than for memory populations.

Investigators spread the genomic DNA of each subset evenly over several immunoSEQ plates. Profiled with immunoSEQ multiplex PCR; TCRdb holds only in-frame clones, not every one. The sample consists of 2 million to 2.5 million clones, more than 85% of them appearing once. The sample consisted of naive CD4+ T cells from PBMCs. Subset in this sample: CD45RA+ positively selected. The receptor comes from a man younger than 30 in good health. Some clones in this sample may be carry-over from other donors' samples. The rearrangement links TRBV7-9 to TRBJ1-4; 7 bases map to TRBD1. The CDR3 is CASSFGTAGREKLFF. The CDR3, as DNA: TGTGCCAGCAGCTTCGGGACAGCGGGGAGGGAAAAACTGTTTTTT.